Reported below is one T cell receptor beta chain. Its target is unknown. This entry belongs to a study of response to subunit inactivated influenza vaccine. Study-level points and caveats: There was a suggestion from the authors that each seasonal influenza vaccination recruits few new T cells.

The CDR3 is 14 amino acids. Germline CDR1 is SQVTM and CDR2 is ANQGSEA. V was clipped by 1 base and J by 3 bases, with 13 bases between them. TCRdb analysed the RT-PCR reads with MiXCR anew, one entry per CDR3 protein. The sample contains roughly 780,000 distinct CDR3 sequences, roughly 20% of which appear only once. The material was PBMCs from blood, obtained approximately 5 days after vaccination. The TCR comes from a man aged 50 to 59 who received an inactivated influenza vaccine. The J gene is TRBJ2-7, the V gene TRBV29-1; weak D call: TRBD1 (5 bases). In DNA, the CDR3 is TGCAGCGTTGAAGGTGGGCAGGACATCTACGAGCAGTACTTC. Translating it yields CSVEGGQDIYEQYF.